These 28 T cell receptor beta chains share one sample of origin, sequenced in a study of blood T cells in healthy people across ages. Sample-barcoded 5' priming and a J-beta primer mix drove a second PCR of about 6 to 12 cycles. TCRdb independently ran MiXCR on the 5' RACE reads; one entry per CDR3 protein. The table lists hundreds of thousands of distinct CDR3 sequences, more than 25% of them singletons. Sequencing was performed on blood. Source of these receptors: a woman aged 80 or over in good health.

The V call is TRBV5-1, the J call TRBJ2-2; possibly TRBD1 for D (5 bases). Germline CDR1 and CDR2: SGHRS and YFSETQ. The CDR3 is made up of 17 amino acids. V was pared by 4 bases and J by 4 bases, with 20 bases between. CDR3 DNA sequence: TGCGCCAGCAGCCCATGGCAGGACACCCGGACCACCGGGGAGCTGTTTTTT. This gives the protein CASSPWQDTRTTGELFF.

This clonotype was seen ten or more times. The gene calls are TRBV6-2 or TRBV6-3 and TRBJ2-6, with D perhaps TRBD2 (5 bases). V gave up 2 bases and J gave up 16 bases, with 12 bases separating them. The CDR3 loop spans 12 amino acids. Germline V CDR1 and CDR2: MNHEY, SVGEGT. This CDR3 is CASSYLGGSLTF. The CDR3 DNA follows: TGTGCCAGCAGTTACCTTGGAGGCTCTCTGACTTTC.

This chain connects TRBV24-1 to TRBJ2-3; D gene unclear. The CDR3 is 13 amino acids. Between the trimmed V and J ends, which lost 8 bases and 1 base, there was a span of 9 bases. Germline CDR1 is KGHDR and CDR2 is SFDVKD. The chain's CDR3 is CATMSERTDTQYF. For the CDR3, the DNA is TGTGCCACCATGAGCGAACGCACAGATACGCAGTATTTT.

This clonotype turned up a few times. This could be a read error, since a much larger clone is one nucleotide away. J is TRBJ2-5 and V is TRBV3-1; TRBD2 matches at 10 bases. The V gene's germline CDR1 is LGHDT and CDR2 YNNKEL (reference sequence). The CDR3 contains 13 residues. V dropped 3 bases and J dropped 11; count of bases not matched to a gene: 6. The CDR3 DNA reads as TGTGCCAGCAGCCAGCTAGCGGGGGCTGAGCAGTACTTC. It specifies CASSQLAGAEQYF.

The chain combines TRBV27 with TRBJ2-7; 7 nucleotides agree with TRBD1. V was clipped by 3 bases and J by 3 bases; unmatched bases: 8. Germline V gives CDR1 MNHEY, CDR2 SMNVEV (reference sequence). The CDR3 extends over 15 amino acids. CDR3 region: CASSFRVGQLYEQYF. In DNA form, the CDR3 reads TGTGCCAGCAGTTTTAGGGTGGGACAGCTCTACGAGCAGTACTTC.

This clonotype was counted at least ten times. The J gene is TRBJ2-1, the V gene TRBV6-2 or TRBV6-3; D remains unclear. CDR1 is MNHEY and CDR2 is SVGEGT in the germline V gene. There are 13 residues in the CDR3. Trimming stripped 2 bases from V and 1 base from J, with 3 bases between. CDR3 coding DNA: TGTGCCAGCAGTTACCAATCCTACAATGAGCAGTTCTTC. This encodes CASSYQSYNEQFF.

A note on this clonotype: A read error may be the cause here, since a much bigger clone is one base away. The chain joins TRBV20-1 to TRBJ2-5; 12 bases fit TRBD2. Germline lookup yields CDR1 DFQATT and CDR2 SNEGSKA (reference sequence). The CDR3 loop spans 14 amino acids. The CDR3 bases are TGCAGTGCTTCCAAGACTAGCGGGGGAGAGACCCGGTACTTC. It is translated as CSASKTSGGETRYF.

This clonotype was seen at least ten times. A clone one base away is much larger, so this may be a read error. The chain recombines TRBV29-1 with TRBJ2-5; tentative D call: TRBD1 (6 bases). The CDR3 totals 11 residues. The germline gives CDR1 SQVTM, CDR2 ANQGSEA. V was clipped by 5 bases and J by 11 bases, with 15 bases between them. The CDR3 coding sequence is TGCAGCGTTAACCTACGACAGGAGCAGTACTTC. Protein product: CSVNLRQEQYF.

To note about this clonotype: A clone one base away is much larger, so this may be a read error. This rearrangement joins TRBV12-3 or TRBV12-4 to TRBJ1-5, with D uncertain. CDR3 size: 17 residues. The CDR3 DNA reads as TGTGCCTGCAGTTTATGGGAGTCGGCTCTCGGCAATCAGCCCCAGCATTTT. Translated, it gives CACSLWESALGNQPQHF.

The table lists this clonotype with a few counts. The genes are TRBV7-2 and TRBJ2-5; TRBD2 agrees at 7 bases. Trimming cost V 1 base and J 14 bases; bases outside gene matches: 4. The CDR3 has 11 residues. Germline lookup yields CDR1 SGHTA and CDR2 FQGNSA. CDR3 amino acids: CASSLGLAAYF. CDR3 coding DNA: TGTGCCAGCAGCTTAGGGCTAGCGGCCTACTTC.

The chain employs TRBV2 and TRBJ1-4, with D hard to call. Per germline, CDR1 SNHLY and CDR2 FYNNEI. Trimming pared 6 bases from V and 7 bases from J, leaving 12 bases between. The CDR3 is 13 amino acids. The CDR3 DNA reads TGTGCCAGCAGGATACAGCCGATTGAAAAACTGTTTTTT. The encoded protein is CASRIQPIEKLFF.

This clonotype was picked up many times. This chain connects TRBV5-1 to TRBJ2-3; perhaps TRBD1 as D (6 bases). The germline V gene has CDR1 SGHRS and CDR2 YFSETQ. V gave up 4 bases and J gave up 0 bases, with 15 bases separating them. CDR3 length: 16 amino acids. CDR3 amino acids: CASSPGQTVSTDTQYF. In DNA, the CDR3 is TGCGCCAGCAGCCCCGGACAGACCGTTAGCACAGATACGCAGTATTTT.

The rearrangement links TRBV23-1 to TRBJ2-1; 7 positions agree with TRBD1. TRBV23-1 is labeled an ORF, and its function is uncertain. With 3 bases clipped from V and 8 bases from J, the junction kept 16 bases outside the gene matches. CDR3 size: 17 residues. The CDR3, as DNA: TGCGCCAGCAGTCATTCTACTTCGGGACAGCGTTACGATGAGCAGTTCTTC. This encodes CASSHSTSGQRYDEQFF.

The chain uses TRBV5-1 and TRBJ2-2, with TRBD1 identical over 9 bases. The J segment lost 6 bases and the V segment lost 3 bases, leaving 9 bases of the junction unmatched. CDR1 and CDR2 (germline): SGHRS, YFSETQ. The CDR3 sequence is 16 residues long. CDR3 amino acids: CASSWAGQGSAGELFF. The CDR3 DNA sequence: TGCGCCAGCAGCTGGGCTGGACAGGGGAGTGCCGGGGAGCTGTTTTTT.

The chain has TRBV10-3 and TRBJ1-2, with TRBD1 identical over 7 bases. CDR1 and CDR2 (germline): ENHRY, SYGVKD. Trimming at V came to 6 bases and at J to 6 bases, leaving 7 bases not matched to a gene. The CDR3 extends over 13 amino acids. This CDR3 reads CAISDGQENGYTF. CDR3 sequence (DNA): TGTGCCATCAGCGACGGACAGGAAAATGGCTACACCTTC.

The V and J genes are TRBV6-6 and TRBJ2-4; a weak D match, TRBD2 (7 bases). Trimming left V 11 bases short and J 6 bases short, with 23 bases between. CDR3 size: 15 residues. Looked up from germline, CDR1 is MNHNY and CDR2 is SVGAGI (reference sequence). CDR3 protein: CAGTEEGGRGNIQYF. As DNA, the CDR3 is TGTGCCGGCACCGAGGAGGGGGGGAGAGGAAACATTCAGTACTTC.

As to this clonotype: A clone one base away is much larger, so this may be a read error. The rearrangement links TRBV20-1 to TRBJ2-3; D is perhaps TRBD1 or TRBD2 (6 bases each). V lost 5 bases and J 10 bases, leaving 19 bases between the germline ends. CDR1 is DFQATT, CDR2 SNEGSKA, per germline (reference sequence). CDR3 length: 13 residues. The CDR3: CSARLGGGVAQYF. CDR3 DNA sequence: TGCAGTGCTCGTCTAGGAGGGGGAGTCGCGCAGTATTTT.

This clonotype showed up many times. The rearrangement uses TRBV5-1 and TRBJ1-2, with a tentative D call TRBD1 (6 bases). The V gene lost 4 bases and the J gene lost 8 bases, with 18 bases spanning the gap. CDR1 is SGHRS, CDR2 YFSETQ, per germline. The CDR3 is made up of 14 amino acids. CDR3 in amino acids: CASSQDSSMVGYTF. As DNA, the CDR3 is TGCGCCAGCAGCCAGGACAGCTCTATGGTCGGCTACACCTTC.

This clonotype was observed a handful of times. A much larger clone sits a single nucleotide away, making a read error possible. The chain is built from TRBV5-1 and TRBJ2-1; D may be TRBD1 or TRBD2 (6 bases each). This CDR3 spans 14 amino acids. The germline V gene has CDR1 SGHRS and CDR2 YFSETQ. CDR3 protein: CACSLLEGGNEQFF. Here the CDR3 DNA reads TGCGCCTGCAGCTTGTTAGAGGGGGGCAATGAGCAGTTCTTC.

The sample holds many counts of this clonotype. The gene calls are TRBV12-3 or TRBV12-4 and TRBJ2-5; D is possibly TRBD1 (6 bases). Deletions cut 2 bases from V and 5 bases from J, with 12 bases between. CDR3 size: 14 residues. The DNA for the CDR3 is TGTGCCAGCAGTTTACAGGGGTATATCGAGACCCAGTACTTC. Protein product: CASSLQGYIETQYF.

The CDR3 here is CASSLSTTGNQPQHF. CDR3 coding DNA: TGTGCCAGCAGCTTAAGTACTACAGGCAATCAGCCCCAGCATTTT. The J gene is TRBJ1-5, the V gene TRBV7-6; D unresolved. Germline CDR1 and CDR2: SGHVS and FNYEAQ. The CDR3 extends over 15 amino acids. Trimming cost V 2 bases and J 2 bases, with 10 bases left between them.

The sample holds many counts of this clonotype. The chain's CDR3 is CASSLLGPSYNEQFF. In DNA form, the CDR3 reads TGTGCCAGCAGCTTACTGGGCCCGTCCTACAATGAGCAGTTCTTC. The chain is built from TRBV7-2 and TRBJ2-1; no reliable D call. V dropped 2 bases and J dropped 1 base, with 9 bases sitting between them. CDR1 is SGHTA, CDR2 FQGNSA, per germline. The CDR3 is 15 amino acids.

This clonotype has at least ten counts. The rearrangement links TRBV5-1 to TRBJ2-6; the D is unclear. The CDR3 spans 18 residues. Germline V CDR1 and CDR2: SGHRS, YFSETQ. Trimming pared 0 bases from V and 5 bases from J, leaving 18 bases between. The CDR3 DNA reads as TGCGCCAGCAGCTTGGACTTGTCAGGCCGTGTCCGGGCCAACGTCCTGACTTTC. The encoded protein is CASSLDLSGRVRANVLTF.

The J gene is TRBJ2-7, the V gene TRBV20-1, with 7 bases fitting TRBD2. Germline CDR1 reads DFQATT; CDR2 reads SNEGSKA (reference sequence). This CDR3 comprises 15 residues. V gave up 1 base and J gave up 2 bases; unmatched junction bases: 8. The CDR3, as DNA: TGCAGTGCTAGAGCGAGGGCTAGCGGACCCTACGAGCAGTACTTC. Amino acids: CSARARASGPYEQYF.

In its sample, this clonotype was seen once. This chain joins TRBV12-3 or TRBV12-4 and TRBJ2-7, with a tentative D call TRBD1 (5 bases). Trimming stripped 6 bases from V and 6 bases from J, with 9 bases between. The CDR3 covers 11 residues. CDR3 loop: CASRATGEQYF. CDR3 nucleotides: TGTGCCAGCAGGGCCACAGGCGAGCAGTACTTC.

About this clonotype: Since a much larger clone is just one base distant, this may be a read error. CDR3 sequence: CANRTGGRNEQFF. The CDR3 DNA is TGTGCCAACAGGACAGGGGGCCGCAATGAGCAGTTCTTC. This chain links TRBV6-5 with TRBJ2-1, with 11 bases lining up with TRBD1. J gave up 6 bases and V 10 bases, and 5 bases lay outside the gene matches. This CDR3 spans 13 amino acids. CDR1 and CDR2 (germline): MNHEY, SVGAGI.

This clonotype was seen only a few times. V and J are TRBV15 and TRBJ2-1; TRBD1 matches 9 bases. The V segment lost 8 bases and the J segment 2 bases; nucleotides outside the gene matches: 7. The CDR3 contains 15 residues. Germline loops: CDR1 LNHNV, CDR2 YYDKDF (reference sequence). CDR3 sequence reads: CATAVGQGTYNEQFF. As DNA, the CDR3 is TGTGCCACCGCAGTTGGACAGGGGACCTACAATGAGCAGTTCTTC.

This clonotype showed up many times. The CDR3 nucleotides read TGTGCCAGCAGCTTATGGCCAGCCGGGGTCCTAGAGACCCAGTACTTC. It yields the protein CASSLWPAGVLETQYF. The V and J genes are TRBV7-6 and TRBJ2-5; the D gene is possibly TRBD2 (5 bases). The CDR3 has 16 residues. Between the trimmed V and J ends, which lost 2 bases and 4 bases, there was a span of 17 bases. CDR1 SGHVS and CDR2 FNYEAQ come from the germline V gene. The full variable domain, with the rest looked up from reference TRBV7-6 and TRBJ2-5, is GAGVSQSPRYKVTKRGQDVALRCDPISGHVSLYWYRQALGQGPEFLTYFNYEAQQDKSGLPNDRFSAERPEGSISTLTIQRTEQRDSAMYRCASSLWPAGVLETQYFGPGTRLLVL.